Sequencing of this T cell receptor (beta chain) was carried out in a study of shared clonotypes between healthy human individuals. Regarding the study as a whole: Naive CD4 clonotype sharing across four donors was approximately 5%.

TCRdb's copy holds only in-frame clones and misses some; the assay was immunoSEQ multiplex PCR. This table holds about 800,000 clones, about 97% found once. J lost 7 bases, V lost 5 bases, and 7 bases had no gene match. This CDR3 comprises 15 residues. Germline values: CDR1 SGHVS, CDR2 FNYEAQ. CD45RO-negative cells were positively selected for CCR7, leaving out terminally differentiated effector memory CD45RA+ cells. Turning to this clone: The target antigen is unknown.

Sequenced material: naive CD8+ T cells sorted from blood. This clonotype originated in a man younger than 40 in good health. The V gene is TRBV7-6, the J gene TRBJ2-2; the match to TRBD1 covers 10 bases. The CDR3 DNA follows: TGTGCCAGCAGCCCCGGGACAGGGGTCAACGGGGAGCTGTTTTTT. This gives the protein CASSPGTGVNGELFF.